The entry that follows covers one T cell receptor (beta chain) sequence. What it recognizes is unknown. This sample is part of a study of cytomegalovirus exposure and HLA in healthy donors. Study outcomes and limitations: Analysis performed later showed TCR beta chains linked to HLA being more clonally expanded than equally common others. Several of the most significant clusters were apparently associated with common viral pathogens in a later analysis.

The PCR contained 60 Vbeta and 13 Jbeta primers. Libraries were prepared by immunoSEQ multiplex PCR; TCRdb keeps only in-frame clonotypes and omits some of them. The data show a few hundred thousand clones, 80% to 95% seen once. V shed 5 bases and J shed 0 bases, with 13 bases lying between them. Germline CDR1 is MNHEY and CDR2 is SMNVEV (reference sequence). The CDR3 has 16 residues. The receptor was derived from a girl aged 2-9 years in good health and CMV-seronegative. The sample taken for sequencing was PBMCs. V and J are TRBV27 and TRBJ1-4, with D perhaps TRBD1 (5 bases). The DNA of the CDR3 is TGTGCCAGCAGTCCCGCTAGACAGCCAACTAATGAAAAACTGTTTTTT. It specifies CASSPARQPTNEKLFF.